The source of this TCR beta chain is a study of early T cells in non-severe SARS-CoV-2 infection. Turning to the study itself: From unsorted whole blood, bulk RNA was sequenced, and the chains remained unpaired. Whole-study findings and limits: Using VDJdb, the matching emphasized anti-spike CD8 responses while missing private and CD4 specificities.

This clonotype was counted a few times. Its antigen remains unidentified. Researchers attached unique molecular identifiers to individual cDNA molecules. TCRdb re-analysed the 5' RACE reads in MiXCR, keeping a single row per CDR3 protein. The repertoire includes approximately 110,000 distinct CDR3 sequences, approximately 15% of them detected once, and about a fifth sits in the top ten. After removal of 5 bases from V and 0 bases from J, the junction contained 7 bases not matched to a gene. This CDR3 is 17 amino acids long. Germline lookup yields CDR1 MNHEY and CDR2 SMNVEV (reference sequence). This rearrangement joins TRBV27 to TRBJ2-3; 11 positions agree with TRBD2. The receptor was isolated from an adult who was a healthcare worker with PCR-confirmed SARS-CoV-2 infection or an uninfected control (not recorded which). Sequencing was done on a sample of whole blood. CDR3 DNA: TGTGCCAGCAGTCCCCGACTAGCGGGGATTAGCACAGATACGCAGTATTTT. Amino acid sequence: CASSPRLAGISTDTQYF.